The next 12 T cell receptor beta chains were all read from a single sample in a study of breast tumors, draining lymph nodes, adjacent tissues. TCRdb fed the multiplex PCR reads into MiXCR, producing one record per CDR3 protein. The repertoire holds 150,000 to 200,000 distinct CDR3 sequences, with roughly 30% as singletons. Breast cancer patients provided tissue from their axillary draining lymph nodes. Sequencing was carried out using axillary lymph node tissue. These TCRs come from a female donor with breast cancer. Some clones in this sample may be carry-over from other donors' samples.

In this sample, this clonotype turned up many times. The chain couples TRBV5-1 to TRBJ2-1; tentatively, D is TRBD2 (5 bases). Trimming left V 0 bases short and J 9 bases short, with 19 bases between. Germline CDR1 SGHRS, CDR2 YFSETQ. This CDR3 region has 16 residues. The CDR3 loop reads CASSLEVSGIRREQFF. The CDR3 DNA reads as TGCGCCAGCAGCTTGGAGGTCTCGGGAATTCGTCGTGAGCAGTTCTTC.

The V call is TRBV27, the J call TRBJ2-1; unclear D gene. The CDR3 length is 15 residues. The germline V and J ends were trimmed by 6 bases and 6 bases, with 18 bases remaining between them. Per the germline V gene, CDR1 is MNHEY and CDR2 is SMNVEV (reference sequence). The CDR3 sequence is CASSLQYLSINEQFF. The CDR3 DNA reads as TGTGCCAGCAGCTTACAGTACCTTTCCATCAATGAGCAGTTCTTC.

The table lists this clonotype with a few counts. The V call is TRBV28, the J call TRBJ2-2; D remains unclear. Germline assignment: CDR1 MDHEN and CDR2 SYDVKM. Trimming took off 3 bases at V and 3 bases at J, with 5 bases between the two ends. This CDR3 is built from 13 residues. CDR3 amino acids: CASSFSYTGELFF. The DNA of the CDR3 is TGTGCCAGCAGTTTTAGCTACACCGGGGAGCTGTTTTTT. Full variable domain (missing parts from reference TRBV28 and TRBJ2-2): DVKVTQSSRYLVKRTGEKVFLECVQDMDHENMFWYRQDPGLGLRLIYFSYDVKMKEKGDIPEGYSVSREKKERFSLILESASTNQTSMYLCASSFSYTGELFFGEGSRLTVL.

This chain connects TRBV6-2 or TRBV6-3 to TRBJ1-2, with a tentative D call TRBD1 (5 bases). The CDR3 sequence is 16 residues long. The V and J ends lost 7 bases and 8 bases respectively, with 26 bases between them. Germline CDR1 and CDR2: MNHEY and SVGEGT. The CDR3 is CASTQVGEGRLKGYTF. CDR3 sequence (DNA): TGTGCCAGCACCCAAGTAGGGGAGGGGCGGTTGAAGGGCTACACCTTC.

At least ten counts were recorded for this clonotype. This chain connects TRBV11-2 to TRBJ2-1; TRBD1 aligns across 7 bases. Losses at the gene ends were 2 bases for V and 5 bases for J; bases not matched to a gene: 6. CDR1 SGHAT and CDR2 FQNNGV come from the germline V gene. This CDR3 region has 15 residues. The DNA of the CDR3 is TGTGCCAGCAGCTTACAGCCGGGACAGCACAATGAGCAGTTCTTC. It is translated as CASSLQPGQHNEQFF.

Worth noting for this clonotype: A much larger clone differs from this one at a single base, so this may be a read error. The V call is TRBV11-3, the J call TRBJ2-1, with D uncertain. The CDR3 totals 16 residues. Germline V gene lookup returns CDR1 SGHNT and CDR2 YENEEA. V lost 5 bases, J lost 0 bases, and 14 bases lay in between. This chain's CDR3 is CASSPNKLASYNEQFF. CDR3 in DNA: TGTGCCAGCAGCCCAAACAAACTGGCCTCCTACAATGAGCAGTTCTTC. The entire variable domain, with the rest obtained from reference TRBV11-3 and TRBJ2-1, is as follows: EAGVVQSPRYKIIEKKQPVAFWCNPISGHNTLYWYLQNLGQGPELLIRYENEEAVDDSQLPKDRFSAERLKGVDSTLKIQPAELGDSAVYLCASSPNKLASYNEQFFGPGTRLTVL.

This clonotype was observed at least ten times. The chain couples TRBV10-3 to TRBJ2-1, with 11 positions matching TRBD1. CDR3 length: 15 residues. The germline gives CDR1 ENHRY, CDR2 SYGVKD. V shed 1 base and J 9 bases; nucleotides not matched to a gene: 5. CDR3 DNA sequence: TGTGCCATCAGTGAGTTCGGACAGGGGGCGGGTGAGCAGTTCTTC. It yields the protein CAISEFGQGAGEQFF.

This clonotype was observed many times. The chain carries TRBV29-1 and TRBJ2-5; unclear D gene. V gave up 4 bases and J gave up 4 bases, with 13 bases separating them. The length of the CDR3 is 13 residues. Germline lookup yields CDR1 SQVTM and CDR2 ANQGSEA. Written as DNA, the CDR3 is TGCAGCGTTGGGGCGAGGCAGGCAGAGACCCAGTACTTC. As protein: CSVGARQAETQYF.

This clonotype has a count of ten or more. The chain carries TRBV7-3 and TRBJ1-5, with D uncertain. The CDR3 loop spans 11 amino acids. V lost 4 bases and J lost 6, with 4 bases in between. Germline V gene lookup returns CDR1 SGHTA and CDR2 FQGTGA. Written as DNA, the CDR3 is TGTGCCAGCAGCTCCTCTCAGCCCCAGCATTTT. As protein: CASSSSQPQHF.

The gene calls are TRBV7-3 and TRBJ2-5, with D tentatively TRBD2 (5 bases). Germline CDR1 SGHTA, CDR2 FQGTGA. This CDR3 region has 16 residues. V gave up 3 bases and J gave up 2 bases, with 16 bases separating them. CDR3 sequence reads: CASSFNPTGLQETQYF. The CDR3 bases are TGTGCCAGCAGCTTTAATCCGACGGGATTACAAGAGACCCAGTACTTC.

The chain recombines TRBV7-9 with TRBJ2-4; D gene ambiguous. CDR1 and CDR2 (germline): SEHNR, FQNEAQ (reference sequence). The CDR3 extends over 15 amino acids. V lost 3 bases, J lost 5 bases, and 14 bases lay in between. CDR3 sequence reads: CASSLSPDGENIQYF. Here the CDR3 DNA reads TGTGCCAGCAGCTTGTCCCCGGACGGAGAAAACATTCAGTACTTC.

This clonotype was seen at least ten times. The chain is built from TRBV9 and TRBJ2-3, with 10 bases matching TRBD2. The V gene's germline CDR1 is SGDLS and CDR2 YYNGEE. This CDR3 is 16 amino acids long. The V gene end was trimmed by 0 bases and the J gene end by 2 bases; junction bases not matched to a gene: 3. CDR3: CASSVGLAGDTDTQYF. CDR3 in DNA: TGTGCCAGCAGCGTAGGTCTAGCGGGGGACACAGATACGCAGTATTTT. Combining the CDR3 with reference TRBV9 and TRBJ2-3 gives the whole variable domain DSGVTQTPKHLITATGQRVTLRCSPRSGDLSVYWYQQSLDQGLQFLIQYYNGEERAKGNILERFSAQQFPDLHSELNLSSLELGDSALYFCASSVGLAGDTDTQYFGPGTRLTVL.